These T cell receptor beta chains were read from a single sample in a study of blood T cell repertoires in COVID-19. Produced via immunoSEQ multiplex PCR; TCRdb's table is partial and in-frame only. The sample records over 250,000 clones, 70% to 90% being singletons. Input material: peripheral blood. The receptors shown here come from a woman in her seventies with acute or convalescent COVID-19. CDR3s include the opening cysteine and the closing phenylalanine or tryptophan. D genes are given only for firm matches. Size is stated for part of the rows, as once, few or many counts, or as a class when the clone is expanded.

cdr3_nt cdr3_aa j_call cdr3_length clone_size v_call d_call
TGTGCCAGCAGAGACCGGGACAGGGTCCACGAGCAGTACTTC CASRDRDRVHEQYF TRBJ2-7 14 . TRBV25-1 TRBD1
TGCAGTGCTGGGACAGACAAAAAAGCTTTCTTT CSAGTDKKAFF TRBJ1-1 11 . TRBV20-1 TRBD1
TGTGCCAGCAGCTTGCCGCAGGTAGTCTCTGGCTACACCTTC CASSLPQVVSGYTF TRBJ1-2 14 once TRBV5-4 .
TGTGCCAGTAGTATAGGAGCCAGGCTAAGCAATCAGCCCCAGCATTTT CASSIGARLSNQPQHF TRBJ1-5 16 . TRBV19 .
TGTGCCACCAGTGATTCCACATTGATCTATGGCTACACCTTC CATSDSTLIYGYTF TRBJ1-2 14 . TRBV24-1 .
TGTGCCAGCAGTTTTGTCGGCGGCTATGGCTACACCTTC CASSFVGGYGYTF TRBJ1-2 13 . TRBV27 .
TGTGCCAGCAGCATCGGAGGGAGAAACACCGGGGAGCTGTTTTTT CASSIGGRNTGELFF TRBJ2-2 15 . TRBV11-3 .
TGTGCCAGCAGCGTAGCGGCGGCGGGGGGTGGGGAGACCCAGTACTTC CASSVAAAGGGETQYF TRBJ2-5 16 . TRBV9 TRBD2
TGTGCCAGCAGTTTCAGAGGGTCCTATGGCTACACCTTC CASSFRGSYGYTF TRBJ1-2 13 . TRBV27 .
TGTGCCAGCAGCGTCGGGCGGGACAGTGGGAGAGATGTCTACACCTTC CASSVGRDSGRDVYTF TRBJ1-2 16 once TRBV4-2 TRBD1
TGTGCCAGCGGAACAGGGGCTTACCCCGCAAATGAGCAGTTCTTC CASGTGAYPANEQFF TRBJ2-1 15 . TRBV27 TRBD1
TGCAGTGCTAGTCAGGGGGCAGGTAATGAGCAGTTCTTC CSASQGAGNEQFF TRBJ2-1 13 . TRBV20-1 TRBD1
TGTGCCGCGAGGGGACAGCTAAACACCGGGGAGCTGTTTTTT CAARGQLNTGELFF TRBJ2-2 14 . TRBV6-6 TRBD1
TGCGCCAGCAGTCCTACTAGCGGGGGTGGTGAGACCCAGTACTTC CASSPTSGGGETQYF TRBJ2-5 15 . TRBV4-1 TRBD2
TGTGCCAGCAGGGCGGGACTCCAAACCGGGGAGCTGTTTTTT CASRAGLQTGELFF TRBJ2-2 14 . TRBV2 .
TGTGCCAGCAGTGAAACAGGGACAGGGGGTGTCCAAGAGACCCAGTACTTC CASSETGTGGVQETQYF TRBJ2-5 17 . TRBV6-1 TRBD1
TGTGCCAGCACGTCGGCAGGGGCGGTTAATGGCTACACCTTC CASTSAGAVNGYTF TRBJ1-2 14 few TRBV6-5 .
TGTGCCAGCATTTACGGAGGTTACGGCACCGGGGAGCTGTTTTTT CASIYGGYGTGELFF TRBJ2-2 15 . TRBV7-9 .
TGTGCCAGTAATGGAGCAGGAAACACCATATATTTT CASNGAGNTIYF TRBJ1-3 12 . TRBV19 .
TGCGCCAGCAGTCAGCCGGGGACTAACACCGGGGAGCTGTTTTTT CASSQPGTNTGELFF TRBJ2-2 15 . TRBV10-1 .
TGCGCCAGCAGCCAAGGGCGGGGGGAAGATACGCAGTATTTT CASSQGRGEDTQYF TRBJ2-3 14 . TRBV4-1 TRBD2
TGTGCCACCAGTGCCTCGGGAGTGGCGAACACTGAAGCTTTCTTT CATSASGVANTEAFF TRBJ1-1 15 . TRBV24-1 .
TGTGCCTGGACCCGGGACAGGGGAGGATCACCCCTCCACTTT CAWTRDRGGSPLHF TRBJ1-6 14 . TRBV30 TRBD1
TGTGCCGGAGACGTCTCGGACAGGGGATGTGAAAAACTGTTTTTT CAGDVSDRGCEKLFF TRBJ1-4 15 . TRBV19 TRBD1
TGTGCCAGCAGCCTCGTAAGGGGGCGAGCGGACATTCAGTACTTC CASSLVRGRADIQYF TRBJ2-4 15 few TRBV21-1 .
TGCGCCAGCAGTGCTACGGGAAGGGGGTTCACTGAAGCTTTCTTT CASSATGRGFTEAFF TRBJ1-1 15 few TRBV10-1 .
TGTGCCAGCAGCTTAGATCCCCTAGCGAGCCAACGGCTTCAGTACTTC CASSLDPLASQRLQYF TRBJ2-4 16 . TRBV11-2 .
TGTGCCAGCAGCCCCCAGGCGAACACTGAAGCTTTCTTT CASSPQANTEAFF TRBJ1-1 13 . TRBV7-6 .
TGCGCCAGCAGCCAAGAAAGGTCCCGAGAGGGGGCGCGTCTTGATGGCTACACCTTC CASSQERSREGARLDGYTF TRBJ1-2 19 . TRBV4-1 TRBD1
TGTGCCAGCAGCCGACCGGGGGTGGGTGAAAAACTGTTTTTT CASSRPGVGEKLFF TRBJ1-4 14 . TRBV5-8 .
TGCGCCAGCAGTGAGTCGAAGACTGAGCAGTACTTC CASSESKTEQYF TRBJ2-7 12 . TRBV10-2 .
TGCGCCAGCAGCTTGGAGGAGGGCCGAAACACCATATATTTT CASSLEEGRNTIYF TRBJ1-3 14 . TRBV5-1 .
TGTGCCAGCAGCAAAAAATTAAGGGGGTGGAGGGGGCCGTACTTC CASSKKLRGWRGPYF TRBJ2-7 15 . TRBV21-1 .
TGTGCCACCAGCAGAGGGACTAGCGGGGGGAGGTACGAGCAGTACTTC CATSRGTSGGRYEQYF TRBJ2-7 16 . TRBV15 TRBD2
TGTGCCAGCAGCCCGAACAGGGGCCAAGGGGAGCAGTACTTC CASSPNRGQGEQYF TRBJ2-7 14 once TRBV3-1/TRBV3-2 TRBD1
TGTGCCAGTAGTACCCGCTTAGGGCGGGGGCCCCAAGAGACCCAGTACTTC CASSTRLGRGPQETQYF TRBJ2-5 17 . TRBV19 .
TGTGCCAGCAGCCAACGGCAGGGCTATGGCTACACCTTC CASSQRQGYGYTF TRBJ1-2 13 . TRBV4-2 .
TGTGCCAGCAGGGCCCAGGGAGGGGTTTCTGGCTACACCTTC CASRAQGGVSGYTF TRBJ1-2 14 once TRBV14 .
TGTGCCAGCAGTACGGGCTATGGCTACACCTTC CASSTGYGYTF TRBJ1-2 11 . TRBV12-3/TRBV12-4 .
TGTGCCAGCAGCTTAGACTGGACAGGGACGGGAGAGCAGTACTTC CASSLDWTGTGEQYF TRBJ2-7 15 few TRBV11-2 TRBD1
TGTGCCAGCAGTTTCGGTGAAAAACTGTTTTTT CASSFGEKLFF TRBJ1-4 11 few TRBV28 .
TGTGCCAGCAGCCGAGGCGGGGAGGGTGAGCAGTTCTTC CASSRGGEGEQFF TRBJ2-1 13 . TRBV6-6 TRBD2
TGCGCCAGCAGCCCCACAGGGGCCTCGCAGACCGGGGAGCTGTTTTTT CASSPTGASQTGELFF TRBJ2-2 16 . TRBV5-1 TRBD1
TGTGCCAGCAGCGTCGCCGGGGAGCTGTTTTTT CASSVAGELFF TRBJ2-2 11 . TRBV9 .